The clone carrying this TCR beta chain was recorded a few times. The antigen is unknown. Described treatment: approximately 9-day PBMC culture with coronavirus spike peptide pools or control peptides (ViraFEST assay). This record comes from a study of vaccination and CD4 T cells after COVID-19. Sequence data for DNA of cultured CD4+ T cells were generated by the Oncomine TCR Beta short-read assay. TCRdb re-analysed the PCR reads in MiXCR, keeping a single row per CDR3 protein. The sample gives roughly 16,000 distinct CDR3 sequences, around 45% of which show up once; 5.5% to 6.5% is in the top ten. This CDR3 contains 16 residues. After removal of 5 bases from V and 4 bases from J, the junction contained 8 bases not matched to a gene. CDR1 LNHDA and CDR2 SQIVND come from the germline V gene (reference sequence).

The chain has TRBV19 and TRBJ1-5; 10 bases are shared with TRBD1. The receptor comes from a human donor who had recovered from COVID-19. The source material was CD4+ T cells from blood, cultured in vitro, sampled before SARS-CoV-2 vaccination. DNA for the CDR3: TGTGCCAGTAGTCCCCGGGGACAGGGGAGGAATCAGCCCCAGCATTTT. Its translation: CASSPRGQGRNQPQHF.